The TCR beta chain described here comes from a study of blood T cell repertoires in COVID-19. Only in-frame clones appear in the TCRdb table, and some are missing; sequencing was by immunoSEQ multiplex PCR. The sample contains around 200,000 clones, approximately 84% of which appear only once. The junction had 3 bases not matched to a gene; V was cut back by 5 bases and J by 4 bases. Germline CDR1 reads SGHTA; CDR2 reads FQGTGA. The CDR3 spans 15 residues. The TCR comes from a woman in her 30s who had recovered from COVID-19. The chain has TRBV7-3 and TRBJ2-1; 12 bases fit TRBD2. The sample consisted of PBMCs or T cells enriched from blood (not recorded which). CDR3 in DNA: TGTGCCAGCAGCACAACTAGCGGGGGGTACAATGAGCAGTTCTTC. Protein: CASSTTSGGYNEQFF.